This TCR beta chain stems from a study of PD-1 blockade in classical Hodgkin lymphoma. Worth noting for this clone: No antigen is known for it.

Autologous stem cell transplantation was followed by relapse in every patient, and brentuximab vedotin exposure varied. CD8+ T cells were isolated from thawed PBMCs by magnetic negative selection. The study, taken as a whole, reports: Patients with a complete response exhibited baseline diversity comparable to newly diagnosed patients. CD4+ TCR diversity climbed significantly by C4D1, unlike CD8+ TCR diversity. Patients who initiated nivolumab within 1 year of ASCT were excluded.

Sequenced by immunoSEQ multiplex PCR; TCRdb stores in-frame clones only, minus some. The sample has roughly 12,000 clones; roughly 80% are singletons. With V trimmed by 4 bases and J by 7 bases, 7 bases remained unmatched. This CDR3 is 14 amino acids long. Germline V gene lookup returns CDR1 SGHAT and CDR2 FQNNGV. The chain has TRBV11-2 and TRBJ1-2, with 9 bases fitting TRBD1. This TCR derives from a human donor with classical Hodgkin lymphoma. Sequences were derived from CD8+ T cells from blood, sampled at baseline. CDR3 protein: CASSSPGQGLGYTF. Here the CDR3 DNA reads TGTGCCAGCAGCTCCCCGGGACAGGGACTTGGCTACACCTTC.